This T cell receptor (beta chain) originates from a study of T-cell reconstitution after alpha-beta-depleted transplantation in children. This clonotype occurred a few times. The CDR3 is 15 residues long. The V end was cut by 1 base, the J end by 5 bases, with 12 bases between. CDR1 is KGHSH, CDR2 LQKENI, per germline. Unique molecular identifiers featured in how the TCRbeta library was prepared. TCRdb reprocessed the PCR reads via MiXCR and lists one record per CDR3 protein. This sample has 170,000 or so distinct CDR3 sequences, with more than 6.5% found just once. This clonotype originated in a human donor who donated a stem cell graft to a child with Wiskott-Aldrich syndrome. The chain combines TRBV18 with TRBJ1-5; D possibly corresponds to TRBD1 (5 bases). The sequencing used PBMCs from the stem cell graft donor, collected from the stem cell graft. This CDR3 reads CASSPLAQGYQPQHF. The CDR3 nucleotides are TGTGCCAGCTCACCACTTGCTCAGGGTTATCAGCCCCAGCATTTT.